The T cell receptor (beta chain) under discussion was sequenced for a study of CD8 T cells in ankylosing spondylitis. General study points: Clones that were linked to disease were CD8+ and were relatively rare in peripheral blood. A motif of 8 or 9 highly homologous TCR beta variants was seen as apparently characteristic of ankylosing spondylitis blood. Disease-linked clones reportedly concentrated significantly in matched ankylosing spondylitis synovial fluid.

The TCR beta libraries were generated through quantitative 5'-RACE incorporating molecular barcodes. TCRdb called the 5' RACE reads again in MiXCR, with one record for every CDR3 protein. The data contain about 220,000 distinct CDR3 sequences, 20% to 30% of them singletons. In its sample, this clonotype was seen many times. Antigen specificity is unknown. V was pared by 6 bases and J by 5 bases, with 10 bases of the junction left unmatched. The germline gives CDR1 SQVTM, CDR2 ANQGSEA. CDR3 size: 15 residues. This receptor was identified in a male donor with ankylosing spondylitis or in good health (not recorded which). Sequencing input: blood, either unsorted or a sorted T cell fraction (not recorded which). This rearrangement joins TRBV29-1 to TRBJ2-3; 11 bases are shared with TRBD2. CDR3 coding DNA: TGCAGCGTCGGGCCGCTAGCGGGAGGAAAAGATACGCAGTATTTT. Its translation is CSVGPLAGGKDTQYF.